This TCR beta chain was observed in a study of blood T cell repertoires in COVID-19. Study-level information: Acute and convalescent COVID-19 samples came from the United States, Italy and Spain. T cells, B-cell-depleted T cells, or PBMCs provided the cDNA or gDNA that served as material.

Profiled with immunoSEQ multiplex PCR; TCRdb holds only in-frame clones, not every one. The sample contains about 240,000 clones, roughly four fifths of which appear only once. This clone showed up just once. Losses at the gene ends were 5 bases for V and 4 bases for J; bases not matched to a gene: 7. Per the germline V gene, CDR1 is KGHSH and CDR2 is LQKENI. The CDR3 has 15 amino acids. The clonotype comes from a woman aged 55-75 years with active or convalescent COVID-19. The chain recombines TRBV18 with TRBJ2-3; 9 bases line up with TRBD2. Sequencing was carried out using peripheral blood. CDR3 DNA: TGTGCCAGCTCAGATGGCGCGGGGGGGGCAGATACGCAGTATTTT. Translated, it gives CASSDGAGGADTQYF.